This TCR beta chain was sequenced for a study of blood T cells in healthy people across ages (dated by TCRdb to the mid-2010s). As for the study more broadly: Template switching captured roughly one uniquely barcoded TCR beta cDNA molecule per two T cells in model experiments. Using deep sequencing normalized with unique cDNA molecular identifiers, the study measured how TCR beta repertoire diversity changes with age. The donors were divided into four age groups: young (average around 15 years), middle-aged (around 37), aged (approximately 59) and long-lived (82). To avoid experimental bias, donors of different ages were randomly spread across the sequencing lanes. The study analyzed two additional independent replicas of 1 million unique cDNA reads from the same blood draw for two donors, one aged 18 to 30 and one aged 80 or older. Broad study findings and their caveats: Donor CMV infection status was unknown, potentially confounding age-related changes in expanded clonotypes. Total diversity estimates from one million sequenced T cells were considered lower bounds and underestimates. As age increased, observed TCR beta diversity per million T cells dropped in a roughly linear way, and a significant reduction was already evident by age about 40. Observed TCR beta diversity correlated strongly with the percentage of naive T cells measured by flow cytometry. Compared with the aged group, more naive CD4+ T cells, fewer expanded clones and increased TCR diversity were shown by the long-lived group, suggesting age selection. Because profiling used bulk unsorted PBMCs, naive and antigen-experienced compartments could not be compared conclusively.

There are 15 amino acids in the CDR3, from cysteine to phenylalanine inclusive. The sequence is cut down to CDR3 DNA, 45 bases in frame from base 1. According to the germline V gene (reference sequence), CDR1 reads MNHNY and CDR2 reads SVGAGI. The V and J ends are trimmed by 0 bases and 5 bases, leaving 11 bases between them. Donors were 39 systemically healthy Caucasian individuals from Russia aged roughly 6 to 95 years. Around 10 milliliters of peripheral blood were drawn from each donor into EDTA-treated Vacutainer tubes. Ficoll-Paque density-gradient centrifugation was used to isolate PBMCs, with at least 6 million per sample. Total RNA, at least 6 micrograms per sample, was extracted from PBMCs with Trizol reagent. Naive CD45RAhigh/CD27high T cell percentages were measured by flow cytometry on a PBMC aliquot from every donor. To prepare the library, 5' RACE was applied. Sequencer: Illumina HiSeq 2500. A second PCR of roughly 7 to 11 cycles was run with a J-beta primer mix and a sample-barcoded 5' primer. Each TCR beta cDNA molecule received a unique molecular identifier from a template-switch 5' adaptor carrying 12 random nucleotides. At least 2.5 million CDR3-containing paired-end reads were obtained from each sample. The Mint cDNA synthesis kit, primed by a TRBC-specific oligonucleotide, was used to synthesize first-strand cDNA from all RNA. All cDNA was treated with uracil-DNA glycosylase and then went through a first 18-cycle PCR with the universal primers M1SS and BC2_uni_R. Per the authors' processing: Normalization of each sample was performed by random selection of 1 million high-quality reads, each carrying a distinct molecular identifier. Instead of being binned into consensus sequences, reads that shared molecular identifiers were thrown out. MiTCR, set to a Q25 quality threshold and the strictest error-elimination algorithm, was used for CDR3 identification, clonotype clustering and error correction. A nonparametric unseen species model with Euler transformation was used to estimate a lower bound on total TCR beta diversity. Clones were called with MiXCR by TCRdb after fastp trimmed the public reads at Q25, and only in-frame beta chains were retained. Entries are consolidated by CDR3 protein sequence, retaining the most common genes and DNA. These V and J calls derive from TCRdb rather than the authors' analysis. The sample yields fewer than 1,000,000 distinct CDR3 sequences; more than 35% were counted once. The ten largest clonotypes hold approximately 18% of the sample.

About this clonotype: The antigen it binds to is not known. No base-level quality is on record; no much larger clone is a single base apart.

Sequenced material: blood. This TCR derives from a man of 80 years or more in good health. In this chain, TRBV6-6 is recombined with TRBJ2-1; the D region possibly corresponds to TRBD2 (6 bases align). The sequenced DNA is TGTGCCAGCAGTTACTCGATGGGAGGAGACAATGAGCAGTTCTTC. This codes for CASSYSMGGDNEQFF.